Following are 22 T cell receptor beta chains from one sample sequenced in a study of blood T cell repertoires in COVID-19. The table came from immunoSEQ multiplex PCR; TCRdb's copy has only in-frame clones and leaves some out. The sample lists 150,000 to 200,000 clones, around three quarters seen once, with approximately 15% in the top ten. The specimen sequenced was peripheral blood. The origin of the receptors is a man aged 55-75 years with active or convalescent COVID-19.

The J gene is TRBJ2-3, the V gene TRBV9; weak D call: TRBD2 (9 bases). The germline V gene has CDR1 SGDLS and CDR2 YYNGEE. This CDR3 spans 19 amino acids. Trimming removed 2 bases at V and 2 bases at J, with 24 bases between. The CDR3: CASSVRQGSSGTNTDTQYF. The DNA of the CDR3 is TGTGCCAGCAGCGTCCGACAGGGGTCTAGCGGGACGAACACAGATACGCAGTATTTT. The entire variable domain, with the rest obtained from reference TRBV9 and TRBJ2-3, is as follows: DSGVTQTPKHLITATGQRVTLRCSPRSGDLSVYWYQQSLDQGLQFLIQYYNGEERAKGNILERFSAQQFPDLHSELNLSSLELGDSALYFCASSVRQGSSGTNTDTQYFGPGTRLTVL.

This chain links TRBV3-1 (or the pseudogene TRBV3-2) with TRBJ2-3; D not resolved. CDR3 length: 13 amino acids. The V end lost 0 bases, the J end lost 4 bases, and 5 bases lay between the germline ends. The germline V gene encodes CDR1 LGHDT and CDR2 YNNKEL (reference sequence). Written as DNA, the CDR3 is TGTGCCAGCAGCCAAGAACGCGCAGATACGCAGTATTTT. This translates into CASSQERADTQYF.

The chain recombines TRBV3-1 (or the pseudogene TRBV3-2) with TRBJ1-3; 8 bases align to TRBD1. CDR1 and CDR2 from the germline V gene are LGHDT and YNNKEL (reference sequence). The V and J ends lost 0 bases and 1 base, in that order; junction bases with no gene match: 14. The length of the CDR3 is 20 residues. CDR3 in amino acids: CASSQDSGIGTGTSGNTIYF. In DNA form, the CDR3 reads TGTGCCAGCAGCCAAGATAGTGGTATTGGGACAGGAACTTCTGGAAACACCATATATTTT.

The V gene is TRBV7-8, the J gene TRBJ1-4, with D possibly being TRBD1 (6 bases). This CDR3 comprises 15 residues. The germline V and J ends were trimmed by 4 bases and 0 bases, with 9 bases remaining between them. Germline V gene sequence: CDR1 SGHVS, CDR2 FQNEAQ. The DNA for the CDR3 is TGTGCCAGCAGCTACGGGACACCAACTAATGAAAAACTGTTTTTT. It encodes CASSYGTPTNEKLFF. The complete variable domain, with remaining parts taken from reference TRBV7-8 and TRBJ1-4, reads GAGVSQSPRYKVAKRGQDVALRCDPISGHVSLFWYQQALGQGPEFLTYFQNEAQLDKSGLPSDRFFAERPEGSVSTLKIQRTQQEDSAVYLCASSYGTPTNEKLFFGSGTQLSVL.

The chain's CDR3 is CASRGQYAGQDTQYF. CDR3 DNA sequence: TGTGCCAGTAGGGGGCAATACGCGGGACAGGATACGCAGTATTTT. V gene TRBV19 combines with J gene TRBJ2-3; TRBD1 is a possible D gene (7 bases). The V end lost 6 bases, the J end lost 6 bases, and 19 bases lay between the germline ends. The CDR3 runs 15 residues. From germline, CDR1 is LNHDA and CDR2 SQIVND (reference sequence).

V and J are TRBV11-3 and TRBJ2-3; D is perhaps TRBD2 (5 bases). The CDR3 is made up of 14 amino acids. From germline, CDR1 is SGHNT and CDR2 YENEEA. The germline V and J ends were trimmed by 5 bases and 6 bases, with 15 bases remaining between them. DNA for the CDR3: TGTGCCAGCAGCCTCCGAGGGCCTGGGGATACGCAGTATTTT. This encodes CASSLRGPGDTQYF.

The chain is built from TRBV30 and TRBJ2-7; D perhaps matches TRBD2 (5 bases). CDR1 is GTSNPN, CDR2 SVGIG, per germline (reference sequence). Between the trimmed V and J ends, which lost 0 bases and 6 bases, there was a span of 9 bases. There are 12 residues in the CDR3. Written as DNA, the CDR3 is TGTGCCTGGAGTGTACGGGGTGGCGAGCAGTACTTC. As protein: CAWSVRGGEQYF.

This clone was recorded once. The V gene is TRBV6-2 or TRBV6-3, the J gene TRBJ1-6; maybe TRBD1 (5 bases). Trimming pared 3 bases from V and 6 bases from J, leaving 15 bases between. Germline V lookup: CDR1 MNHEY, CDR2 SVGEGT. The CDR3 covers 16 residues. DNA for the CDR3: TGTGCCAGCAGTTATTCGTGGGGCAGAAGTAATTCACCCCTCCACTTT. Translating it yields CASSYSWGRSNSPLHF.

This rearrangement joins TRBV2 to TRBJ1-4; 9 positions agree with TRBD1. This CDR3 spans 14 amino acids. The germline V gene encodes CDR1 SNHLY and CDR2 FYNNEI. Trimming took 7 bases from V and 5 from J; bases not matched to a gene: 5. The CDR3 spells CASTLQGANEKLFF. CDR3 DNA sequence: TGTGCCAGCACCTTACAGGGGGCGAATGAAAAACTGTTTTTT. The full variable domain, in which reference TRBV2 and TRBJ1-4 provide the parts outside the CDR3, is EPEVTQTPSHQVTQMGQEVILRCVPISNHLYFYWYRQILGQKVEFLVSFYNNEISEKSEIFDDQFSVERPDGSNFTLKIRSTKLEDSAMYFCASTLQGANEKLFFGSGTQLSVL.

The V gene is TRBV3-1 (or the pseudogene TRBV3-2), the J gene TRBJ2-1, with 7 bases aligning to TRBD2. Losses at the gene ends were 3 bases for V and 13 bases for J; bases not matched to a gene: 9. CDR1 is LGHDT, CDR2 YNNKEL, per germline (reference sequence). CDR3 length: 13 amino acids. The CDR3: CASSQGRAIFQFF. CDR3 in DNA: TGTGCCAGCAGCCAGGGGAGGGCCATCTTCCAGTTCTTC.

In DNA, the CDR3 is TGTGCCACCAGTGATTTGGAGGGGACGCAGGGGACCACCGGGGAGCTGTTTTTT. This codes for CATSDLEGTQGTTGELFF. The J gene is TRBJ2-2, the V gene TRBV24-1, with D maybe TRBD1 (6 bases). V shed 0 bases and J shed 4 bases, with 17 bases lying between them. The germline V gene has CDR1 KGHDR and CDR2 SFDVKD. The CDR3 loop spans 18 amino acids.

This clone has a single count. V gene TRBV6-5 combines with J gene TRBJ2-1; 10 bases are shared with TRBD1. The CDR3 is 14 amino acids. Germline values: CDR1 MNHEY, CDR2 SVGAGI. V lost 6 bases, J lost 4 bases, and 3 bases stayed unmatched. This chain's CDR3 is CASRGTGAYNEQFF. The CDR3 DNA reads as TGTGCCAGCAGGGGGACAGGGGCTTACAATGAGCAGTTCTTC.

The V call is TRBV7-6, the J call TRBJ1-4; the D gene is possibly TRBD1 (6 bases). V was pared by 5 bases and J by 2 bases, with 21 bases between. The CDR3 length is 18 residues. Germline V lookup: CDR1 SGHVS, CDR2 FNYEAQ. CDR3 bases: TGTGCCAGCAGCCACGTGCAGGGCCAGGGGCCTACTAATGAAAAACTGTTTTTT. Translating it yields CASSHVQGQGPTNEKLFF.

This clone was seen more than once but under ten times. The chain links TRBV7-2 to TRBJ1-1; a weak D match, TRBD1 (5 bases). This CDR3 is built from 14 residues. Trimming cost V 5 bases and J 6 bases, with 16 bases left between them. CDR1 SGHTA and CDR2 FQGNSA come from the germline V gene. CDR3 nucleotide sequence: TGTGCCAGCAGCCTCGTCAGGGCCTCCCCTGAAGCTTTCTTT. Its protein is CASSLVRASPEAFF.

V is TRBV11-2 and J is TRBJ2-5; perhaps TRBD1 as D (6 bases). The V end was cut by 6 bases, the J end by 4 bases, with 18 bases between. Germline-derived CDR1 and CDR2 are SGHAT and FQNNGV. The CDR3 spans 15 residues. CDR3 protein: CASSRRGLSRETQYF. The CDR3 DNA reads TGTGCCAGCAGTCGTAGGGGGTTGAGCAGAGAGACCCAGTACTTC. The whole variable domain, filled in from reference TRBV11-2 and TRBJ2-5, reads EAGVAQSPRYKIIEKRQSVAFWCNPISGHATLYWYQQILGQGPKLLIQFQNNGVVDDSQLPKDRFSAERLKGVDSTLKIQPAKLEDSAVYLCASSRRGLSRETQYFGPGTRLLVL.

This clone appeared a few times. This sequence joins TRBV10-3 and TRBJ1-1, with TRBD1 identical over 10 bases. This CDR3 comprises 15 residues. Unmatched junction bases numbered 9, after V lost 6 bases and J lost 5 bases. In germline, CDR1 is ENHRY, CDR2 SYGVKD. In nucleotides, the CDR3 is TGTGCCATCAGCCCGACAGGGGGCTTAGGTACTGAAGCTTTCTTT. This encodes CAISPTGGLGTEAFF.

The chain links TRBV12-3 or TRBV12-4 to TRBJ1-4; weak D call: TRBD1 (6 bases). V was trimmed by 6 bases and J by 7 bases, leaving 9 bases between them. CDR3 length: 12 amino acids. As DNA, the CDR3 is TGTGCCAGCAGACTCAGGGGTGAAAAACTGTTTTTT. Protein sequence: CASRLRGEKLFF.

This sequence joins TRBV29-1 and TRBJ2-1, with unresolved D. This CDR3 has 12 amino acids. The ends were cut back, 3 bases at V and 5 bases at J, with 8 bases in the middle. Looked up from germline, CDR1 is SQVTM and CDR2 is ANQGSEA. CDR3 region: CSVDFADNEQFF. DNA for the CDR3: TGCAGCGTTGACTTCGCGGACAATGAGCAGTTCTTC.

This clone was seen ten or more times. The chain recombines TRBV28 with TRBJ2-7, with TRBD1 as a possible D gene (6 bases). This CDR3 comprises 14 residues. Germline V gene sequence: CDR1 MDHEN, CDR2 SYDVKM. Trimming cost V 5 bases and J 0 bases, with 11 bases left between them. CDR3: CASSITGNSYEQYF. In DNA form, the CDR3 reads TGTGCCAGCAGTATAACAGGGAACTCCTACGAGCAGTACTTC.

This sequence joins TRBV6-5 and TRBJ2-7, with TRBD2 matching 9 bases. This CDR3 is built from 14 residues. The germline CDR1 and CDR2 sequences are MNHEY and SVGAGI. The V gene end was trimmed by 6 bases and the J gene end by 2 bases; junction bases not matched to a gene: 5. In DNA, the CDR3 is TGTGCCAGCAGCCGGACTAGCGCCCCCTACGAGCAGTACTTC. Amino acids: CASSRTSAPYEQYF.

The CDR3 bases are TGTGCCAGCAGTCAGACAGGGGGCGTTCTCTATGGCTACACCTTC. This codes for CASSQTGGVLYGYTF. The chain is built from TRBV6-1 and TRBJ1-2, with TRBD1 matching over 10 bases. With 5 bases clipped from V and 4 bases from J, the junction kept 7 bases outside the gene matches. The germline V gene has CDR1 MNHNS and CDR2 SASEGT. This CDR3 is 15 amino acids long.

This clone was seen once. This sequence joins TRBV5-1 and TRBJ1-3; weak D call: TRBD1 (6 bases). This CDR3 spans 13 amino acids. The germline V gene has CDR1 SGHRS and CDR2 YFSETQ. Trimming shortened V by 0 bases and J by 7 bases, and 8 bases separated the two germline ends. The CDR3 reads CASSLAGVNTIYF. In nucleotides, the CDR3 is TGCGCCAGCAGCTTGGCAGGGGTCAACACCATATATTTT.